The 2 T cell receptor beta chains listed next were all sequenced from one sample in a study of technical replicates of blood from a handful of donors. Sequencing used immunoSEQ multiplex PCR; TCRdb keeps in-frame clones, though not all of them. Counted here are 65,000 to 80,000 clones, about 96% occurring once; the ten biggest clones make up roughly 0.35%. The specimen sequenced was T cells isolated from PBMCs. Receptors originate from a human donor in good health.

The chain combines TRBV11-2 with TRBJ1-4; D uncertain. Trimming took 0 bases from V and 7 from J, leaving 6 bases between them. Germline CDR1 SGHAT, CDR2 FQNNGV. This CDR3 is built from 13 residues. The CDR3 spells CASSLDLREKLFF. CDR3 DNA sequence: TGTGCCAGCAGCTTAGATCTGCGTGAAAAACTGTTTTTT.

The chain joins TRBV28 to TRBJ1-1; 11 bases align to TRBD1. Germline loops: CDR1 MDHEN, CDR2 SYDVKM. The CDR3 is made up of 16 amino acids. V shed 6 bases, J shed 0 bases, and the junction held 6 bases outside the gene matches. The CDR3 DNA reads TGTGCCAGCAGAGACCCGGGACAGGGGGTGAACACTGAAGCTTTCTTT. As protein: CASRDPGQGVNTEAFF.